A selection of T cell receptor beta chains follows, all from one sample in a study of identical twins' blood T cells. TCRdb used MiXCR to reprocess the 5' RACE reads, holding one entry per CDR3 protein. The sample records hundreds of thousands of distinct CDR3 sequences, more than 25% being singletons. The material sequenced was PBMCs. All receptors derive from a woman between 18 and 50 years old in good health. The CDR3 runs from the conserved cysteine through the conserved F or W. D genes are given only for firm matches. Clone size is not always given. Where it is, it says once, few, many or a class for expanded clones.

D gene: -; J gene: TRBJ1-2; V gene: TRBV2; CDR3 length: 15; clone size: -; CDR3 protein: CASSEETDANYGYTF; CDR3 DNA: TGTGCCAGCAGTGAAGAGACAGACGCTAACTATGGCTACACCTTC
D gene: TRBD1; J gene: TRBJ1-5; V gene: TRBV27; CDR3 length: 13; clone size: -; CDR3 protein: CASSWDRSSPQHF; CDR3 DNA: TGTGCCAGCAGTTGGGACAGGTCTTCGCCCCAGCATTTT
D gene: TRBD2; J gene: TRBJ2-1; V gene: TRBV12-3/TRBV12-4; CDR3 length: 15; clone size: few; CDR3 protein: CASSLRLAGVNEQFF; CDR3 DNA: TGTGCCAGCAGTTTGAGGCTAGCGGGAGTAAATGAGCAGTTCTTC
D gene: -; J gene: TRBJ2-1; V gene: TRBV9; CDR3 length: 15; clone size: once; CDR3 protein: CASSPAGTLDNEQFF; CDR3 DNA: TGTGCCAGCAGCCCCGCCGGGACATTGGACAATGAGCAGTTCTTC
D gene: -; J gene: TRBJ1-1; V gene: TRBV5-6; CDR3 length: 15; clone size: -; CDR3 protein: CASSKEGTLGTEAFF; CDR3 DNA: TGTGCCAGCAGCAAGGAGGGAACCTTGGGGACTGAAGCTTTCTTT
D gene: -; J gene: TRBJ1-6; V gene: TRBV7-2; CDR3 length: 12; clone size: -; CDR3 protein: CAGSLLNSPLHF; CDR3 DNA: TGTGCCGGCAGCTTACTTAATTCACCCCTCCACTTT
D gene: TRBD2; J gene: TRBJ2-5; V gene: TRBV3-1; CDR3 length: 15; clone size: -; CDR3 protein: CASSQGLAAQETQYF; CDR3 DNA: TGTGCCAGCAGCCAAGGACTAGCGGCGCAAGAGACCCAGTACTTC
D gene: -; J gene: TRBJ1-3; V gene: TRBV7-2; CDR3 length: 16; clone size: few; CDR3 protein: CASSSTGSFTGNTIYF; CDR3 DNA: TGTGCCAGCAGCTCAACAGGGAGTTTTACTGGAAACACCATATATTTT
D gene: TRBD1; J gene: TRBJ2-2; V gene: TRBV10-3; CDR3 length: 17; clone size: -; CDR3 protein: CAISAQGAGRDTGELFF; CDR3 DNA: TGTGCCATCTCTGCACAGGGGGCGGGCCGGGACACCGGGGAGCTGTTTTTT
D gene: -; J gene: TRBJ1-1; V gene: TRBV19; CDR3 length: 14; clone size: -; CDR3 protein: CASSIRGVGTEVFF; CDR3 DNA: TGTGCCAGTAGTATACGAGGGGTGGGCACTGAAGTTTTCTTT
D gene: TRBD1; J gene: TRBJ1-2; V gene: TRBV27; CDR3 length: 15; clone size: few; CDR3 protein: CASSPGTGGSYGYTF; CDR3 DNA: TGTGCCAGCAGCCCGGGGACAGGGGGGTCCTATGGCTACACCTTC
D gene: -; J gene: TRBJ1-5; V gene: TRBV10-3; CDR3 length: 14; clone size: -; CDR3 protein: CAFSVQSGDQPQHF; CDR3 DNA: TGTGCCTTCAGTGTACAGAGTGGCGATCAGCCCCAGCATTTT
D gene: TRBD2; J gene: TRBJ2-1; V gene: TRBV18; CDR3 length: 15; clone size: -; CDR3 protein: CASSPKIAGGNEQFF; CDR3 DNA: TGTGCCAGCTCACCAAAGATAGCGGGAGGCAATGAGCAGTTCTTC
D gene: -; J gene: TRBJ1-1; V gene: TRBV30; CDR3 length: 13; clone size: few; CDR3 protein: CAWSRSGNTEAFF; CDR3 DNA: TGTGCCTGGAGTCGGTCGGGGAACACTGAAGCTTTCTTT
D gene: -; J gene: TRBJ1-5; V gene: TRBV10-3; CDR3 length: 14; clone size: few; CDR3 protein: CASGPTQSNQPQHF; CDR3 DNA: TGTGCCAGCGGCCCTACCCAGAGCAATCAGCCCCAGCATTTT
D gene: -; J gene: TRBJ2-3; V gene: TRBV7-2; CDR3 length: 13; clone size: few; CDR3 protein: CASSGRSADTQYF; CDR3 DNA: TGTGCCAGCAGTGGGCGGTCAGCAGATACGCAGTATTTT
D gene: -; J gene: TRBJ1-3; V gene: TRBV6-5; CDR3 length: 13; clone size: few; CDR3 protein: CASSRAIGNTIYF; CDR3 DNA: TGTGCCAGCAGTAGGGCGATTGGAAACACCATATATTTT
D gene: -; J gene: TRBJ2-1; V gene: TRBV12-5; CDR3 length: 12; clone size: many; CDR3 protein: CASGPGRDEQFF; CDR3 DNA: TGTGCTAGTGGCCCTGGACGCGATGAGCAGTTCTTC
D gene: -; J gene: TRBJ1-2; V gene: TRBV7-9; CDR3 length: 15; clone size: few; CDR3 protein: CASSLGGRVDYGYTF; CDR3 DNA: TGTGCCAGCAGCTTAGGTGGCAGAGTAGACTATGGCTACACCTTC
D gene: TRBD1; J gene: TRBJ1-1; V gene: TRBV5-1; CDR3 length: 13; clone size: once; CDR3 protein: CASSARQGTEAFF; CDR3 DNA: TGCGCCAGCAGCGCCAGACAGGGGACTGAAGCTTTCTTT
D gene: TRBD2; J gene: TRBJ2-1; V gene: TRBV10-3; CDR3 length: 15; clone size: few; CDR3 protein: CAIARGGRAYNEQFF; CDR3 DNA: TGTGCCATCGCCCGCGGCGGGAGAGCCTACAATGAGCAGTTCTTC
D gene: TRBD2; J gene: TRBJ2-5; V gene: TRBV5-6; CDR3 length: 15; clone size: few; CDR3 protein: CASSHFVLAGETQYF; CDR3 DNA: TGTGCCAGCAGCCATTTTGTTCTAGCGGGCGAGACCCAGTACTTC
D gene: -; J gene: TRBJ1-1; V gene: TRBV7-6; CDR3 length: 16; clone size: -; CDR3 protein: CASSPKGRQAHTEAFF; CDR3 DNA: TGTGCCAGCAGCCCGAAGGGGAGACAGGCGCACACTGAAGCTTTCTTT
D gene: TRBD1; J gene: TRBJ2-1; V gene: TRBV11-3; CDR3 length: 16; clone size: few; CDR3 protein: CASSFSSGQGVYEQFF; CDR3 DNA: TGTGCCAGCAGCTTTTCTTCGGGACAGGGTGTTTATGAGCAGTTCTTC
D gene: -; J gene: TRBJ2-1; V gene: TRBV6-1; CDR3 length: 12; clone size: -; CDR3 protein: CAESSSYNEQFF; CDR3 DNA: TGTGCCGAGAGCAGCTCCTACAATGAGCAGTTCTTC
D gene: TRBD2; J gene: TRBJ2-7; V gene: TRBV9; CDR3 length: 16; clone size: -; CDR3 protein: CASSVGLAGVNVEQYF; CDR3 DNA: TGTGCCAGCAGCGTAGGCCTAGCGGGAGTTAATGTCGAGCAGTACTTC
D gene: TRBD1; J gene: TRBJ2-5; V gene: TRBV9; CDR3 length: 15; clone size: -; CDR3 protein: CASSDSGTAKETQYF; CDR3 DNA: TGTGCCAGCAGCGACTCAGGGACAGCTAAAGAGACCCAGTACTTC
D gene: -; J gene: TRBJ2-7; V gene: TRBV6-6; CDR3 length: 15; clone size: -; CDR3 protein: CASSQYGGTGYEQYF; CDR3 DNA: TGTGCCAGCAGTCAATACGGAGGGACTGGCTACGAGCAGTACTTC
D gene: TRBD2; J gene: TRBJ2-1; V gene: TRBV18; CDR3 length: 16; clone size: many; CDR3 protein: CASSPGGGLSYNEQFF; CDR3 DNA: TGTGCCAGCTCACCAGGCGGGGGTTTATCCTACAATGAGCAGTTCTTC
D gene: -; J gene: TRBJ1-6; V gene: TRBV10-3; CDR3 length: 14; clone size: many; CDR3 protein: CAISWDGVNSPLHF; CDR3 DNA: TGTGCCATCAGCTGGGACGGAGTAAATTCACCCCTCCACTTT
D gene: TRBD1; J gene: TRBJ1-4; V gene: TRBV20-1; CDR3 length: 15; clone size: -; CDR3 protein: CSALGSGTVYEKLFF; CDR3 DNA: TGCAGTGCTTTAGGGTCCGGGACAGTGTATGAAAAACTGTTTTTT
D gene: TRBD2; J gene: TRBJ2-3; V gene: TRBV6-2/TRBV6-3; CDR3 length: 17; clone size: many; CDR3 protein: CASSYDVTSGSADTQYF; CDR3 DNA: TGTGCCAGCAGTTACGATGTCACTAGCGGGAGTGCAGATACGCAGTATTTT
D gene: -; J gene: TRBJ2-3; V gene: TRBV29-1; CDR3 length: 12; clone size: few; CDR3 protein: CSVVGRTDTQYF; CDR3 DNA: TGCAGCGTTGTTGGCCGCACAGATACGCAGTATTTT
D gene: -; J gene: TRBJ1-2; V gene: TRBV25-1; CDR3 length: 15; clone size: -; CDR3 protein: CASSENLGSGYGYTF; CDR3 DNA: TGTGCCAGCAGTGAAAATCTGGGGTCGGGCTATGGCTACACCTTC
D gene: -; J gene: TRBJ1-2; V gene: TRBV20-1; CDR3 length: 13; clone size: -; CDR3 protein: CSAKSQGTYGYTF; CDR3 DNA: TGCAGTGCTAAGTCTCAGGGAACATATGGCTACACCTTC
D gene: -; J gene: TRBJ1-5; V gene: TRBV18; CDR3 length: 15; clone size: -; CDR3 protein: CAGSPRPQLDQPQHF; CDR3 DNA: TGTGCCGGCTCGCCACGTCCTCAGCTTGATCAGCCCCAGCATTTT
D gene: -; J gene: TRBJ1-1; V gene: TRBV14; CDR3 length: 13; clone size: -; CDR3 protein: CASSPSVHTEAFF; CDR3 DNA: TGTGCCAGCAGCCCGAGCGTGCACACTGAAGCTTTCTTT
D gene: -; J gene: TRBJ2-1; V gene: TRBV10-3; CDR3 length: 13; clone size: few; CDR3 protein: CAISVASNNEQFF; CDR3 DNA: TGTGCCATCAGTGTGGCTAGTAACAATGAGCAGTTCTTC
D gene: -; J gene: TRBJ1-1; V gene: TRBV19; CDR3 length: 13; clone size: once; CDR3 protein: CASSMTWTAEAFF; CDR3 DNA: TGTGCCAGTAGTATGACATGGACAGCTGAAGCTTTCTTT
D gene: -; J gene: TRBJ2-2; V gene: TRBV7-6; CDR3 length: 13; clone size: -; CDR3 protein: CASRSGNTGELFF; CDR3 DNA: TGTGCCAGCAGGAGTGGGAACACCGGGGAGCTGTTTTTT
D gene: -; J gene: TRBJ2-7; V gene: TRBV11-2; CDR3 length: 15; clone size: -; CDR3 protein: CASSQGSGQPYEQYF; CDR3 DNA: TGTGCCAGCAGCCAAGGGAGTGGACAGCCCTACGAGCAGTACTTC
D gene: -; J gene: TRBJ2-7; V gene: TRBV20-1; CDR3 length: 15; clone size: few; CDR3 protein: CSARDLGQGIYEQYF; CDR3 DNA: TGCAGTGCTAGAGATCTGGGCCAGGGGATCTACGAGCAGTACTTC
D gene: -; J gene: TRBJ2-7; V gene: TRBV27; CDR3 length: 13; clone size: -; CDR3 protein: CASSYGRFYEQYF; CDR3 DNA: TGTGCCAGTAGTTACGGCAGATTCTACGAGCAGTACTTC